The rows below give T cell receptor beta chains drawn from one sample of a study of blood T cell repertoires in COVID-19. Generated by immunoSEQ multiplex PCR, the TCRdb table keeps only in-frame clones and is missing some. The data hold over 85,000 clones, with around 90% observed a single time. Sequenced: peripheral blood. The source of these receptors is a man between 65 and 85 years old with acute or convalescent COVID-19. Each CDR3 is given with its conserved first and last residue.

v_gene,j_gene,CDR3aa
TRBV2,TRBJ1-2,CASREDMLNYGYTF
TRBV11-3,TRBJ2-2,CASSLGTGDSGELFF
TRBV28,TRBJ2-2,CASRGNRGLPGELFF
TRBV5-6,TRBJ1-6,CASSLGPNSPLHF
TRBV7-9,TRBJ2-5,CASSLPGLAVKETQYF
TRBV5-1,TRBJ2-3,CASSLGHSSTDTQYF
TRBV5-1,TRBJ1-5,CASSLTGTGNQPQHF
TRBV19,TRBJ1-2,CASSTQQGNYGYTF
TRBV5-5,TRBJ1-1,CASSPPRGTEAFF
TRBV7-3,TRBJ1-1,CASSRISGTEAFF
TRBV3-1/TRBV3-2,TRBJ1-6,CASSQRRNSPLHF
TRBV3-1/TRBV3-2,TRBJ2-1,CASSQYLDRASTNEQFF
TRBV5-5,TRBJ2-5,CASSTGHPGTQYF
TRBV6-4,TRBJ1-2,CASSDSGGSHGYTF
TRBV4-1,TRBJ2-1,CASSPRDFPSSYNEQFF